In this sample, the clone carrying this TCR beta chain turned up once. The sample comes from a study of OX40 agonist ivuxolimab in advanced cancers. At the level of the study: Participants, approximately 81% male, averaged approximately 65 years of age, ranging from about 23 to 79.

V was clipped by 3 bases and J by 8 bases; unmatched bases: 4. The CDR3 is 14 residues long. The germline V gene has CDR1 SGDLS and CDR2 YYNGEE. Using immunoSEQ multiplex PCR, the repertoire was profiled, and TCRdb retains in-frame clones only, with some absent. The repertoire includes about 76,000 clones, around nine tenths of them detected once, and 10% to 15% sits in the top ten. Sequencing used CD4+ or CD8+ T cells sorted from blood, obtained in a trial of the OX40 agonist ivuxolimab. The J gene is TRBJ1-6, the V gene TRBV9; 8 nucleotides match TRBD1. The receptor was isolated from an adult with an advanced solid tumor such as melanoma, head and neck, liver or kidney cancer. The CDR3 region has the DNA TGTGCCAGCAGCGGGCTGACAGGGGATTCACCCCTCCACTTT. Translating it yields CASSGLTGDSPLHF.